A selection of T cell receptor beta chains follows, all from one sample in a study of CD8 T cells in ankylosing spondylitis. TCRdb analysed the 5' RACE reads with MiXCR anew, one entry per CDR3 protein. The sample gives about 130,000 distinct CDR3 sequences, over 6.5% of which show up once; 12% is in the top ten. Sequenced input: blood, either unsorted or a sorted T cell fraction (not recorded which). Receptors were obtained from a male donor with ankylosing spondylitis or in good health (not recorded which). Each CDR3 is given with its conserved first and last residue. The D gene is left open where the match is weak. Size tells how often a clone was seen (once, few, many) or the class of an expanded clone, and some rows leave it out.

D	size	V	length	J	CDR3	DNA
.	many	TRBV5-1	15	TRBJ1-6	CASSLEPGPDSPLHF	TGCGCCAGCAGCTTGGAACCAGGGCCGGATTCACCCCTCCACTTT
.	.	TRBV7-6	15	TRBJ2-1	CASSLEGGGSGEQFF	TGTGCCAGCAGCTTAGAGGGGGGAGGGTCGGGTGAGCAGTTCTTC
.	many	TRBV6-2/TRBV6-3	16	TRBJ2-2	CASSPHRTTNTGELFF	TGTGCCAGCAGTCCCCATAGGACAACGAACACCGGGGAGCTGTTTTTT
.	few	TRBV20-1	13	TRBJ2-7	CSASHGSPYEQYF	TGCAGTGCTAGTCATGGGTCTCCCTACGAGCAGTACTTC
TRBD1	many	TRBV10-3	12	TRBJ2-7	CAISMTGNEQYF	TGTGCCATCAGCATGACAGGGAACGAGCAGTACTTC
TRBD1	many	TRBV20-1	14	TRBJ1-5	CSAEPGQGNQPQHF	TGCAGTGCAGAACCGGGACAGGGAAATCAGCCCCAGCATTTT
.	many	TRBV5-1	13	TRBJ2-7	CASSLSGYYEQYF	TGCGCCAGCAGCTTGAGCGGTTACTACGAGCAGTACTTC
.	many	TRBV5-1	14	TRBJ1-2	CASRGSGPNYGYTF	TGCGCCAGCAGAGGTTCAGGACCAAACTATGGCTACACCTTC
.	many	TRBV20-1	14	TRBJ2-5	CSARTPGGDATQYF	TGCAGTGCTAGGACGCCCGGCGGGGACGCGACCCAGTACTTC
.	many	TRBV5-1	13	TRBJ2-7	CASSWGSTYEQYF	TGCGCCAGCAGCTGGGGCTCCACCTACGAGCAGTACTTC
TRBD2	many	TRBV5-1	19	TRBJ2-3	CASSFPGTSGYLSTDTQYF	TGCGCCAGCAGTTTCCCGGGGACTAGCGGTTACCTCAGCACAGATACGCAGTATTTT
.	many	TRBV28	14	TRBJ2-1	CASTLSDSYNEQFF	TGTGCCAGCACCCTTTCTGACTCCTACAATGAGCAGTTCTTC
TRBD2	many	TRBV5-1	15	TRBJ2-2	CASSSSSGYTGELFF	TGCGCCAGCAGCTCCTCTAGCGGATACACCGGGGAGCTGTTTTTT
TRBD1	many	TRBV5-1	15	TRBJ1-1	CASSWRQGGNTEAFF	TGCGCCAGCAGCTGGAGACAGGGAGGGAACACTGAAGCTTTCTTT
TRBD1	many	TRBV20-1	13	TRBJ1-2	CSAATGTGFGYTF	TGCAGTGCTGCCACCGGGACAGGGTTTGGCTACACCTTC
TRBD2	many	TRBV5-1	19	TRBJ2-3	CASSSGGTSGTPSTDTQYF	TGCGCCAGCAGCTCAGGCGGGACTAGCGGAACACCTAGCACAGATACGCAGTATTTT
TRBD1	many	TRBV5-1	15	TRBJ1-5	CASSLDRGQGQPQHF	TGCGCCAGCAGCCTTGACAGGGGGCAAGGACAGCCCCAGCATTTT
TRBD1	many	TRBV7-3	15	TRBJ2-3	CASSLWAGGADTQYF	TGTGCCAGCAGCTTATGGGCAGGGGGCGCAGATACGCAGTATTTT
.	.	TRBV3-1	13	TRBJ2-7	CASSRGLQYKQYF	TGTGCCAGCAGCCGGGGGCTCCAGTATAAGCAGTACTTC
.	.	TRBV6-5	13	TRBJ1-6	CASSYSTNSPLHF	TGTGCCAGCAGTTACTCTACAAATTCACCCCTCCACTTT
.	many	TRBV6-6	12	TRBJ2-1	CASIGGSHEQFF	TGTGCCAGCATCGGCGGATCCCATGAGCAGTTCTTC